This T cell receptor (beta chain) was obtained from a study of blood T cells in healthy people across ages. The CDR3 runs to 15 residues. V was trimmed by 4 bases and J by 5 bases, leaving 21 bases between them. CDR1 SQVTM and CDR2 ANQGSEA come from the germline V gene. PCR was performed a second time for roughly 7 to 11 cycles using a sample-barcoded 5' primer and a J-beta primer mix. TCRdb recomputed calls from the 5' RACE reads with MiXCR, one row per CDR3 protein. Of more than 600,000 distinct CDR3 sequences listed, roughly 25% are singletons. Another study also made use of these data, one on T cells of mothers and their children.

The source of this sequence is a boy aged 5-17 years in good health. Sequencing was performed on blood. The chain links TRBV29-1 to TRBJ2-7; D assignment may be TRBD1 or TRBD2 (6 bases each). The CDR3 nucleotides are TGCAGCGTTGGGGGGCGCGGGGAGTCGCTTGACGAGCAGTACTTC. As protein: CSVGGRGESLDEQYF.